Listed below are T cell receptor beta chains from one sample, sequenced in a study of blood T cell repertoires in COVID-19. Method: immunoSEQ multiplex PCR; TCRdb's copy keeps in-frame clones and lacks some. The table shows hundreds of thousands of clones, with approximately 80% occurring only once. The sequenced sample was peripheral blood. The receptors were sampled from a woman of 80 years or more with acute or convalescent COVID-19. CDR3s include the opening cysteine and the closing phenylalanine or tryptophan. The D gene is left open where the match is weak. For some rows the clone size is stated as once, few or many, or as a class when expanded; others skip it.

d_gene: TRBD1; abundance: NA; j_gene: TRBJ1-3; v_gene: TRBV19; CDR3nt: TGTGCCACCTCGGACAGGGGGGAAAACACCATATATTTT; CDR3aa: CATSDRGENTIYF
d_gene: TRBD2; abundance: NA; j_gene: TRBJ2-2; v_gene: TRBV2; CDR3nt: TGTGCCAGCAGACTAGCGGGGGTGAACACCGGGGAGCTGTTTTTT; CDR3aa: CASRLAGVNTGELFF
d_gene: TRBD2; abundance: NA; j_gene: TRBJ2-3; v_gene: TRBV4-1; CDR3nt: TGCGCCAGCAGCCAAGCGTGGGCGGGAGGCGGGGATACGCAGTATTTT; CDR3aa: CASSQAWAGGGDTQYF
d_gene: NA; abundance: NA; j_gene: TRBJ1-1; v_gene: TRBV14; CDR3nt: TGTGCCAGCAGCCAAGTGCAGGCGAGGAACACTGAAGCTTTCTTT; CDR3aa: CASSQVQARNTEAFF
d_gene: TRBD1; abundance: few; j_gene: TRBJ1-2; v_gene: TRBV7-9; CDR3nt: TGTGCCAGCAGCGGCACAGGGGGCGGTGAAGGTGGCTACACCTTC; CDR3aa: CASSGTGGGEGGYTF
d_gene: NA; abundance: NA; j_gene: TRBJ1-6; v_gene: TRBV4-1; CDR3nt: TGCGCCAGCAGCCATCACGGCTCCTATAATTCACCCCTCCACTTT; CDR3aa: CASSHHGSYNSPLHF
d_gene: NA; abundance: NA; j_gene: TRBJ1-3; v_gene: TRBV3-1/TRBV3-2; CDR3nt: TGTGCCAGCAGCCAAGAATGGTCCTCAGACTCTGGAAACACCATATATTTT; CDR3aa: CASSQEWSSDSGNTIYF
d_gene: TRBD1; abundance: NA; j_gene: TRBJ1-5; v_gene: TRBV28; CDR3nt: TGTGCCAGCAGTGACTACAGGGGCCAAAGCAATCAGCCCCAGCATTTT; CDR3aa: CASSDYRGQSNQPQHF
d_gene: TRBD1; abundance: NA; j_gene: TRBJ1-3; v_gene: TRBV9; CDR3nt: TGTGCCAGCAGCGTAGTTTCGGGACAGGGGGACACCTCTGGAAACACCATATATTTT; CDR3aa: CASSVVSGQGDTSGNTIYF
d_gene: TRBD2; abundance: once; j_gene: TRBJ2-1; v_gene: TRBV2; CDR3nt: TGTGCCAGCAGTGAATTTAGCGGGAGGGCTGGCAATGAGCAGTTCTTC; CDR3aa: CASSEFSGRAGNEQFF
d_gene: TRBD2; abundance: NA; j_gene: TRBJ2-1; v_gene: TRBV18; CDR3nt: TGTGCCAGCTCCCGAGGACTAGCGCTCGATGAGCAGTTCTTC; CDR3aa: CASSRGLALDEQFF
d_gene: NA; abundance: NA; j_gene: TRBJ1-6; v_gene: TRBV4-3; CDR3nt: TGCGCCAGCAGCCTCCGTGACCGGGGGGGGTCCTATAATTCACCCCTCCACTTT; CDR3aa: CASSLRDRGGSYNSPLHF
d_gene: NA; abundance: many; j_gene: TRBJ1-3; v_gene: TRBV5-8; CDR3nt: TGTGCCAGCAACCTAGGGGCTTCTGGAAACACCATATATTTT; CDR3aa: CASNLGASGNTIYF
d_gene: TRBD2; abundance: NA; j_gene: TRBJ2-1; v_gene: TRBV6-2/TRBV6-3; CDR3nt: TGTGCCAGCAGTTACTCTTTAGCGGGCTCCTACAATGAGCAGTTCTTC; CDR3aa: CASSYSLAGSYNEQFF
d_gene: NA; abundance: NA; j_gene: TRBJ1-2; v_gene: TRBV28; CDR3nt: TGTGCCAGCAGCTCGCCGGGGGTAGCCAACTATGGCTACACCTTC; CDR3aa: CASSSPGVANYGYTF
d_gene: NA; abundance: once; j_gene: TRBJ2-2; v_gene: TRBV6-5; CDR3nt: TGTGCCAGCAGCCCCTGGACAGTGAACACCGGGGAGCTGTTTTTT; CDR3aa: CASSPWTVNTGELFF
d_gene: TRBD2; abundance: NA; j_gene: TRBJ2-7; v_gene: TRBV6-5; CDR3nt: TGTGCCAGCAGTTACACCAGCGGGAGCTTCTACGAGCAGTACTTC; CDR3aa: CASSYTSGSFYEQYF
d_gene: NA; abundance: NA; j_gene: TRBJ2-5; v_gene: TRBV5-8; CDR3nt: TGTGCCAGCAGCCCCCGTTTGGAGACCCAGTACTTC; CDR3aa: CASSPRLETQYF
d_gene: TRBD1; abundance: NA; j_gene: TRBJ1-1; v_gene: TRBV5-4; CDR3nt: TGTGCCAGCAGCCCCTTTGAGGGACAGTTATCTGAAGCTTTCTTT; CDR3aa: CASSPFEGQLSEAFF
d_gene: NA; abundance: NA; j_gene: TRBJ2-7; v_gene: TRBV18; CDR3nt: TGTGCCAGCTCACCCGACTACTACGAGCAGTACTTC; CDR3aa: CASSPDYYEQYF
d_gene: NA; abundance: NA; j_gene: TRBJ2-1; v_gene: TRBV7-9; CDR3nt: TGTGCCAGCAGTTACAGCGGCGACTATTTTTCCTACAATGAGCAGTTCTTC; CDR3aa: CASSYSGDYFSYNEQFF
d_gene: TRBD1; abundance: NA; j_gene: TRBJ1-6; v_gene: TRBV5-1; CDR3nt: TGCGCCAGCAGCTTGATGGGACAGGATGGGTCACCCCTCCACTTT; CDR3aa: CASSLMGQDGSPLHF
d_gene: NA; abundance: NA; j_gene: TRBJ2-3; v_gene: TRBV7-8; CDR3nt: TGTGCCAGCAGCATAGGGCGGCGAGAGAGGTTAGGTACGCAGTATTTT; CDR3aa: CASSIGRRERLGTQYF
d_gene: TRBD2; abundance: NA; j_gene: TRBJ2-1; v_gene: TRBV5-1; CDR3nt: TGCGCCAGCAGGAGCGGGGGGAACTCCTACAATGAGCAGTTCTTC; CDR3aa: CASRSGGNSYNEQFF
d_gene: NA; abundance: NA; j_gene: TRBJ1-1; v_gene: TRBV19; CDR3nt: TGTGCCAGTAGTGGGTTCAGGGGAACTGAAGCTTTCTTT; CDR3aa: CASSGFRGTEAFF
d_gene: NA; abundance: NA; j_gene: TRBJ1-1; v_gene: TRBV7-2; CDR3nt: TGTGCCAGCAGCGTACAGGTGAACACTGAAGCTTTCTTT; CDR3aa: CASSVQVNTEAFF
d_gene: NA; abundance: NA; j_gene: TRBJ2-1; v_gene: TRBV11-1; CDR3nt: TGTGCCAGCAGCTTCCTCCCTTTCAATGAGCAGTTCTTC; CDR3aa: CASSFLPFNEQFF
d_gene: TRBD1; abundance: NA; j_gene: TRBJ1-4; v_gene: TRBV6-6; CDR3nt: TGTGCCAGCAGTTGGGGGACAGGGGTCGAAAAACTGTTTTTT; CDR3aa: CASSWGTGVEKLFF
d_gene: TRBD2; abundance: NA; j_gene: TRBJ2-7; v_gene: TRBV18; CDR3nt: TGTGCCAGCTCACCCTCGTTCCTAGCGGGAGACGGGGAGCAGTACTTC; CDR3aa: CASSPSFLAGDGEQYF
d_gene: TRBD1; abundance: NA; j_gene: TRBJ2-1; v_gene: TRBV5-5; CDR3nt: TGTGCCAGCAGCGCGGGACAGGGGGGGATCAGTGAGCAGTTCTTC; CDR3aa: CASSAGQGGISEQFF
d_gene: TRBD1; abundance: once; j_gene: TRBJ1-3; v_gene: TRBV3-1/TRBV3-2; CDR3nt: TGTGCCAGCAGCCCCCGGGACAGTGGAAACACCATATATTTT; CDR3aa: CASSPRDSGNTIYF
d_gene: TRBD2; abundance: NA; j_gene: TRBJ2-1; v_gene: TRBV4-3; CDR3nt: TGCGCCAGCAGCCAGGAACTAGCGGGAGGGTCCTACAATGAGCAGTTCTTC; CDR3aa: CASSQELAGGSYNEQFF
d_gene: NA; abundance: NA; j_gene: TRBJ2-2; v_gene: TRBV6-6; CDR3nt: TGTGCCAGCACCCAAAGCGGGCCCCTCACCGGGGAGCTGTTTTTT; CDR3aa: CASTQSGPLTGELFF
d_gene: TRBD1; abundance: once; j_gene: TRBJ1-1; v_gene: TRBV18; CDR3nt: TGTGCCAGCTCACCACTCACAGGGGTTAGCACTGAAGCTTTCTTT; CDR3aa: CASSPLTGVSTEAFF
d_gene: TRBD2; abundance: NA; j_gene: TRBJ2-1; v_gene: TRBV19; CDR3nt: TGTGCCAGTAGTTCCGGACTAGCGGCCACGAGAACCTACAATGAGCAGTTCTTC; CDR3aa: CASSSGLAATRTYNEQFF
d_gene: TRBD1; abundance: once; j_gene: TRBJ2-5; v_gene: TRBV6-5; CDR3nt: TGTGCCAGCAGTCGGGGACAGCAAGAGACCCAGTACTTC; CDR3aa: CASSRGQQETQYF
d_gene: TRBD1; abundance: NA; j_gene: TRBJ2-1; v_gene: TRBV5-4; CDR3nt: TGTGCCAGCAGCCAGGGACAGACGTTCTACAATGAGCAGTTCTTC; CDR3aa: CASSQGQTFYNEQFF
d_gene: NA; abundance: NA; j_gene: TRBJ1-2; v_gene: TRBV4-2; CDR3nt: TGTGCCAGCAGCCAAGGAGAAGCTAACTATGGCTACACCTTC; CDR3aa: CASSQGEANYGYTF
d_gene: TRBD1; abundance: NA; j_gene: TRBJ1-2; v_gene: TRBV28; CDR3nt: TGTGCCAGCAGCATACAGGGGTCTTCACTCTATGGCTACACCTTC; CDR3aa: CASSIQGSSLYGYTF
d_gene: TRBD1; abundance: few; j_gene: TRBJ1-6; v_gene: TRBV7-9; CDR3nt: TGTGCCAGCAGCGGTAGATCCGGACAGGGTAGTTCCTATAATTCACCCCTCCACTTT; CDR3aa: CASSGRSGQGSSYNSPLHF
d_gene: TRBD1; abundance: NA; j_gene: TRBJ1-5; v_gene: TRBV19; CDR3nt: TGTGCCAGTAGGGTCGACAGGGGGCGTAATCAGCCCCAGCATTTT; CDR3aa: CASRVDRGRNQPQHF
d_gene: TRBD1; abundance: NA; j_gene: TRBJ1-2; v_gene: TRBV7-2; CDR3nt: TGTGCCAGCAGCTTAGCGTATAGGTCAGGGGGCCGTGATGGCTACACCTTC; CDR3aa: CASSLAYRSGGRDGYTF